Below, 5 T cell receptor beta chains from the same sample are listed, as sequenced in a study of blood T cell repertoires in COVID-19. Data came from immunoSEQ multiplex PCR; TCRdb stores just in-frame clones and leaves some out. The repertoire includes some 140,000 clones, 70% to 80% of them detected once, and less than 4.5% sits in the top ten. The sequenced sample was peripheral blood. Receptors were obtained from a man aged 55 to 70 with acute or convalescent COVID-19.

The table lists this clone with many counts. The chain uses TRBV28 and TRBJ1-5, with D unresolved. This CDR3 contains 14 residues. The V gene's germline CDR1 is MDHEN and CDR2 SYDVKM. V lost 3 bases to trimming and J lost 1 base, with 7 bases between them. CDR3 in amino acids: CASSFGESNQPQHF. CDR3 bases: TGTGCCAGCAGTTTCGGTGAGAGCAATCAGCCCCAGCATTTT.

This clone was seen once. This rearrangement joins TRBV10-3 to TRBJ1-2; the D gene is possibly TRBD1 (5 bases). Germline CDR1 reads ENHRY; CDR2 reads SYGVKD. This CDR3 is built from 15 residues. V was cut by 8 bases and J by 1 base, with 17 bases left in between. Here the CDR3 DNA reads TGTGCCATCCGAGACAGCACCTTATTTAACTATGGCTACACCTTC. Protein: CAIRDSTLFNYGYTF.

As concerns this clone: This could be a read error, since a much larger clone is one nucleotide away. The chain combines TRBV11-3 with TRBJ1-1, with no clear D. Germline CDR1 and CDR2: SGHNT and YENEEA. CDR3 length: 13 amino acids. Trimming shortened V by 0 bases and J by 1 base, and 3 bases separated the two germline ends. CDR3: CASSLDQNTEAFF. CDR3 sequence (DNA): TGTGCCAGCAGCTTAGATCAGAACACTGAAGCTTTCTTT.

The CDR3 protein is CATSRVGAEAFF. As DNA, the CDR3 is TGTGCCACCAGCAGAGTAGGGGCTGAAGCTTTCTTT. This chain joins TRBV15 and TRBJ1-1, with D perhaps TRBD1 (5 bases). This CDR3 comprises 12 residues. Between the trimmed V and J ends, which lost 1 base and 6 bases, there was a span of 6 bases. Germline values: CDR1 LNHNV, CDR2 YYDKDF (reference sequence).

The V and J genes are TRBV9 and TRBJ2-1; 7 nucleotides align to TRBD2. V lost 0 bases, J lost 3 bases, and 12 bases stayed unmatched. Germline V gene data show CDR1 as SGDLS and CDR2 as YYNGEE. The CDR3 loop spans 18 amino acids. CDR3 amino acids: CASSVEVGGRALYNEQFF. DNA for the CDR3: TGTGCCAGCAGCGTAGAAGTCGGGGGGAGGGCCCTCTACAATGAGCAGTTCTTC.